Listed below are T cell receptor beta chains from one sample, sequenced in a study of blood T cell repertoires in COVID-19. Profiled with immunoSEQ multiplex PCR; TCRdb holds only in-frame clones, not every one. The table includes over 85,000 clones, 91% detected once. Source material: peripheral blood. The receptors shown here come from a man aged 18-30 years with acute or convalescent COVID-19. Both conserved end residues are part of each CDR3. Each record gives: J gene, V gene, CDR3 length, CDR3 protein.

TRBJ2-1 | TRBV9 | 14 | CASSLYWASLEQFF
TRBJ1-6 | TRBV5-6 | 15 | CASSSLGTGDSPLHF
TRBJ2-5 | TRBV18 | 16 | CASSPPGQKYQETQYF
TRBJ2-2 | TRBV5-1 | 14 | CASSLEGATGELFF
TRBJ1-2 | TRBV6-6 | 13 | CASSLTTGFGYTF
TRBJ1-2 | TRBV30 | 13 | CAWSGLVWSGYTF
TRBJ1-2 | TRBV30 | 14 | CATYRDEINYGYTF
TRBJ2-7 | TRBV27 | 12 | CASSLGGSEQYF
TRBJ2-2 | TRBV7-8 | 15 | CASSPLGQGSGELFF
TRBJ1-1 | TRBV18 | 15 | CASSPGQGMNTEAFF
TRBJ1-5 | TRBV18 | 12 | CATRGVDQPQHF
TRBJ2-3 | TRBV5-1 | 12 | CAKMVATDTQYF
TRBJ2-5 | TRBV5-1 | 13 | CASSSTGVETQYF
TRBJ2-3 | TRBV11-2 | 15 | CASSPSGLSTDTQYF
TRBJ1-2 | TRBV9 | 14 | CASSLTGGANGYTF
TRBJ1-2 | TRBV29-1 | 15 | CSVGQGAGVLYGYTF
TRBJ1-1 | TRBV19 | 13 | CASSGQGMTEAFF
TRBJ1-1 | TRBV5-6 | 13 | CASSVIGDTEAFF
TRBJ2-5 | TRBV19 | 19 | CASSLSPQTSGRARETQYF
TRBJ2-2 | TRBV19 | 15 | CASSPRTDPGGELFF
TRBJ2-5 | TRBV15 | 14 | CATSRDPLELTQYF
TRBJ1-1 | TRBV5-1 | 13 | CASSLEAPGFAFF
TRBJ2-2 | TRBV15 | 14 | CATSSPGTSWELFF
TRBJ1-2 | TRBV9 | 18 | CASSGAGDRQHLNYGYTF
TRBJ1-1 | TRBV18 | 14 | CASSPDSGEGEAFF
TRBJ2-7 | TRBV19 | 17 | CASSRTSGGQGFYEQYF
TRBJ2-5 | TRBV7-2 | 15 | CASSSFGEYQETQYF
TRBJ1-5 | TRBV6-5 | 15 | CASSHTGTVGQPQHF
TRBJ1-2 | TRBV27 | 16 | CASSLSLGRGNYGYTF
TRBJ2-7 | TRBV27 | 12 | CASSPQGYEQYF
TRBJ1-3 | TRBV5-1 | 17 | CASSLGPSGTAGNTIYF
TRBJ2-1 | TRBV5-1 | 16 | CASSILPGQGYGEQFF
TRBJ1-2 | TRBV29-1 | 14 | CSVEKVGVDYGYTF
TRBJ1-1 | TRBV19 | 14 | CASRPTGGSTEAFF
TRBJ1-1 | TRBV4-1 | 17 | CASSQGAMVGGNTEAFF
TRBJ2-7 | TRBV15 | 14 | CATSRSGGEYEQYF
TRBJ1-1 | TRBV9 | 15 | CASSVGPGKGTEAFF
TRBJ2-7 | TRBV24-1 | 14 | CATSDLQGAYEQYF
TRBJ1-6 | TRBV27 | 15 | CASSLSGGQIPTLHF
TRBJ2-7 | TRBV27 | 13 | CASSSGSTYEQYF
TRBJ1-3 | TRBV11-3 | 15 | CASSPGQGPGNTIYF
TRBJ2-1 | TRBV3-1/TRBV3-2 | 16 | CASSQEGTRYGNEQFF
TRBJ1-2 | TRBV28 | 15 | CASSDRDVPNYGYTF
TRBJ1-1 | TRBV9 | 14 | CASSGMTVSTEAFF